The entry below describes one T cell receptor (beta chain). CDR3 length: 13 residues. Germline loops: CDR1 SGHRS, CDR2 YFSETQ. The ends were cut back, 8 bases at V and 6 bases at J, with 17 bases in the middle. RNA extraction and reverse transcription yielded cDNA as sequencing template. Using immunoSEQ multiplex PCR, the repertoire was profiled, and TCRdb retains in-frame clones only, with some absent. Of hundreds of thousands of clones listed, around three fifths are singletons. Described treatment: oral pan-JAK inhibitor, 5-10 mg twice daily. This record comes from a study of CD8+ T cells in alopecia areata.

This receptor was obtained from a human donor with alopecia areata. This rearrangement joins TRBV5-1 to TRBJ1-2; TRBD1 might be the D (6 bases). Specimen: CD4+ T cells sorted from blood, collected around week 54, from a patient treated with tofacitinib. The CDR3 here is CASRKTGPNGYTF. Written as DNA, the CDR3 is TGCGCCAGTAGGAAGACAGGACCTAATGGCTACACCTTC.